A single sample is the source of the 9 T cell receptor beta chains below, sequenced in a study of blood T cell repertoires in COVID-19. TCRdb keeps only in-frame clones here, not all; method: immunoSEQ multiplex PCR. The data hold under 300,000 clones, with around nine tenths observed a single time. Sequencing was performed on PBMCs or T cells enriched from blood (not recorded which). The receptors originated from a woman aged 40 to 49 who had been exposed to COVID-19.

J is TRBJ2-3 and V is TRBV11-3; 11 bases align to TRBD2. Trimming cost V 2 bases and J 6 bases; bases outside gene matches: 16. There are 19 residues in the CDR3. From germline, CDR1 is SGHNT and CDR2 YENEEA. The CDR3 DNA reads TGTGCCAGCAGCTTATCCCTGGGACTAGCGGAGCCGGCGGGGGATACGCAGTATTTT. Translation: CASSLSLGLAEPAGDTQYF.

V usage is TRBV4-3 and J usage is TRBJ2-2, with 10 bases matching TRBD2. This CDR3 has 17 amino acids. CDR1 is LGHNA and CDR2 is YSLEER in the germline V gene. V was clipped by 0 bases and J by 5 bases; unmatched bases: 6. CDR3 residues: CASSQDASGRVTGELFF. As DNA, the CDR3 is TGCGCCAGCAGCCAAGATGCCAGCGGGAGGGTTACCGGGGAGCTGTTTTTT.

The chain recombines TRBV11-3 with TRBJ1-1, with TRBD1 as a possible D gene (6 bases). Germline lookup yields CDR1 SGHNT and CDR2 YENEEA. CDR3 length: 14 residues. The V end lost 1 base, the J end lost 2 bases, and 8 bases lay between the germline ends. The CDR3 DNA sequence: TGTGCCAGCAGCTTAGGGACAGCTAACACTGAAGCTTTCTTT. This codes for CASSLGTANTEAFF.

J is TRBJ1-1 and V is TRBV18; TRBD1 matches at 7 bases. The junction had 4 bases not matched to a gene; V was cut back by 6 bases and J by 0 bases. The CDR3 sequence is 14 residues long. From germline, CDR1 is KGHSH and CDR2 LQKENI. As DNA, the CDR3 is TGTGCCAGCTCGACGACAGGGATGAACACTGAAGCTTTCTTT. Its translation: CASSTTGMNTEAFF.

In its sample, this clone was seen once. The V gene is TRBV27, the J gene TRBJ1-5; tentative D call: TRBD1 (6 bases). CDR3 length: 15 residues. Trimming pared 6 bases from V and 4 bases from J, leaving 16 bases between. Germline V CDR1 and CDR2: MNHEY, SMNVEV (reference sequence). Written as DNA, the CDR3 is TGTGCCAGCAGGATCGGACAGCTCGAAAATCAGCCCCAGCATTTT. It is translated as CASRIGQLENQPQHF.

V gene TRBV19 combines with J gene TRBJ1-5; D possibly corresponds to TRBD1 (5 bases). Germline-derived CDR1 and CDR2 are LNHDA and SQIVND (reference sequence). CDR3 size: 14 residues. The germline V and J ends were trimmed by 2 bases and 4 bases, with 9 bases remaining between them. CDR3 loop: CASSIRQPNQPQHF. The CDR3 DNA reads TGTGCCAGTAGTATAAGACAGCCAAATCAGCCCCAGCATTTT.

CDR3 coding DNA: TGTGCCAGCAGCCTCCGGGACATATACAATGAGCAGTTCTTC. This sequence encodes CASSLRDIYNEQFF. The V gene is TRBV6-5, the J gene TRBJ2-1, with D possibly being TRBD1 (6 bases). V gave up 6 bases and J gave up 4 bases, with 13 bases separating them. The CDR3 runs 14 residues. CDR1 is MNHEY and CDR2 is SVGAGI in the germline V gene.

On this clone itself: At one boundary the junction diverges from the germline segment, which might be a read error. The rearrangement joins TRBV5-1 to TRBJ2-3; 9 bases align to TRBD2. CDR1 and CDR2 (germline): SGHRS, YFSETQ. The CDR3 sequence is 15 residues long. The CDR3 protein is CASSLASGGTDTQYF. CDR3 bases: TGTGCCAGCAGCTTGGCTAGCGGGGGCACAGATACGCAGTATTTT.

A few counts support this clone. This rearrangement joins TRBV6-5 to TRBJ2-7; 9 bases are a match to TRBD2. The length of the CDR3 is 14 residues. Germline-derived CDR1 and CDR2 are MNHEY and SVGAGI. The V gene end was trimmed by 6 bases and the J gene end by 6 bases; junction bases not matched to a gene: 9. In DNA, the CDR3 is TGTGCCAGCAGCCCCAAGCGGGGGGTGACCGAGCAGTACTTC. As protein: CASSPKRGVTEQYF.